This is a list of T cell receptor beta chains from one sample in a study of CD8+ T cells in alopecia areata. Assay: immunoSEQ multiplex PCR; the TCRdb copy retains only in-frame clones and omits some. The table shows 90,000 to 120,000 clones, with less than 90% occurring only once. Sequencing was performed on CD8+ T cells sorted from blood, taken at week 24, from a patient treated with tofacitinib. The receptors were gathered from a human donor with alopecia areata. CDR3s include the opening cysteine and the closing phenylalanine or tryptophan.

CDR3: CASNAEGAGETQYF
J: TRBJ2-5
V: TRBV7-9

CDR3: CASSLFLSAGGHTDTQYF
J: TRBJ2-3
V: TRBV28

CDR3: CASSLAGLDYEQYF
J: TRBJ2-7
V: TRBV7-9

CDR3: CASSPVGAGGLGGAFF
J: TRBJ1-1
V: TRBV4-1

CDR3: CASSGEYGGYEQYF
J: TRBJ2-7
V: TRBV2

CDR3: CSLTSGGIGETQYF
J: TRBJ2-5
V: TRBV29-1

CDR3: CATLGGVSSPLHF
J: TRBJ1-6
V: TRBV7-9

CDR3: CASSPSSPLQETQYF
J: TRBJ2-5
V: TRBV27

CDR3: CSVEGTSENSYEQYF
J: TRBJ2-7
V: TRBV29-1

CDR3: CASSAAANEQFF
J: TRBJ2-1
V: TRBV2

CDR3: CSVRDSYSYEQYF
J: TRBJ2-7
V: TRBV29-1

CDR3: CSARDNREQFF
J: TRBJ2-1
V: TRBV20-1

CDR3: CASSSITDTQYF
J: TRBJ2-3
V: TRBV7-2

CDR3: CAVTRAGPLGEQYF
J: TRBJ2-7
V: TRBV7-6

CDR3: CASSEGASSYNSPLHF
J: TRBJ1-6
V: TRBV13

CDR3: CASSPTQGLEAFF
J: TRBJ1-1
V: TRBV6-5

CDR3: CASSLKGDTFYNEQFF
J: TRBJ2-1
V: TRBV2

CDR3: CASSEHRGRSKDTQYF
J: TRBJ2-3
V: TRBV10-2

CDR3: CASTQGMYTGELFF
J: TRBJ2-2
V: TRBV6-5

CDR3: CASSIIAGGPEETQYF
J: TRBJ2-5
V: TRBV5-4

CDR3: CSVLSSVGETQYF
J: TRBJ2-5
V: TRBV29-1

CDR3: CASGTVSGNTIYF
J: TRBJ1-3
V: TRBV19

CDR3: CASMDRPNYGYTF
J: TRBJ1-2
V: TRBV19

CDR3: CAILMGATDTQYF
J: TRBJ2-3
V: TRBV10-3

CDR3: CASSLANWGGILLDEQFF
J: TRBJ2-1
V: TRBV5-1

CDR3: CASITQAGGNQPQHF
J: TRBJ1-5
V: TRBV19

CDR3: CASSIQGAGGYTF
J: TRBJ1-2
V: TRBV19

CDR3: CASSFSRSGSNQPQHF
J: TRBJ1-5
V: TRBV28

CDR3: CASSLEGAGGPIDTQYF
J: TRBJ2-3
V: TRBV7-2

CDR3: CASSSTAQSTEQYF
J: TRBJ2-7
V: TRBV6-1

CDR3: CASSQPGTGGMNQPQHF
J: TRBJ1-5
V: TRBV4-2

CDR3: CASSRAGGEQYF
J: TRBJ2-7
V: TRBV7-9

CDR3: CASSQHRGTEAFF
J: TRBJ1-1
V: TRBV4-1

CDR3: CASSLSGTSGGADTQYF
J: TRBJ2-3
V: TRBV27

CDR3: CASSPLGQTYNEQFF
J: TRBJ2-1
V: TRBV6-5

CDR3: CASSPGQGYTEAFF
J: TRBJ1-1
V: TRBV27

CDR3: CASSRDRAAHEQYF
J: TRBJ2-7
V: TRBV7-2

CDR3: CASSLVTGFDEQYF
J: TRBJ2-7
V: TRBV7-2

CDR3: CASSQDRLGATGALDF
J: TRBJ2-4
V: TRBV4-1

CDR3: CASSDRTAYQPQHF
J: TRBJ1-5
V: TRBV25-1

CDR3: CATNEPLVYF
J: TRBJ2-3
V: TRBV15

CDR3: CATSSRQGLDEQFF
J: TRBJ2-1
V: TRBV15

CDR3: CASSRGTGVEETQYF
J: TRBJ2-5
V: TRBV4-3

CDR3: CASSSLRGLNTEAFF
J: TRBJ1-1
V: TRBV6-5

CDR3: CASSSPLTDTQYF
J: TRBJ2-3
V: TRBV7-9

CDR3: CASSPRRAAGINQPQHF
J: TRBJ1-5
V: TRBV4-1

CDR3: CASSLTSPSNTGELFF
J: TRBJ2-2
V: TRBV28

CDR3: CASSYEAGRVETQYF
J: TRBJ2-5
V: TRBV6-5

CDR3: CASNPHNLNTEAFF
J: TRBJ1-1
V: TRBV27

CDR3: CASSIQDEANTGELFF
J: TRBJ2-2
V: TRBV27

CDR3: CASSATSGGYNEQFF
J: TRBJ2-1
V: TRBV7-2

CDR3: CASSRGPSGTQETQYF
J: TRBJ2-5
V: TRBV4-3

CDR3: CASSLTDSYEQYF
J: TRBJ2-7
V: TRBV27

CDR3: CASKLGSLMNTEAFF
J: TRBJ1-1
V: TRBV19